This TCR beta chain derives from a study of cytomegalovirus exposure and HLA in healthy donors. Findings of the study overall: Earlier analysis looked at TCR beta V segments, and most were productive about 87% or about 30% of the time. 16,951 TCR beta sequences were associated with HLA alleles at 0.05 false discovery rate in a later analysis. When analyzed later, the rates of TCR association showed variation by HLA locus, with DRB1 the most and HLA-C the fewest.

V was clipped by 5 bases and J by 6 bases; unmatched bases: 5. CDR1 and CDR2 (germline): MRHNA, SNTAGT. The CDR3 sequence is 16 residues long. The PCR employed 60 Vbeta primers together with 13 Jbeta primers. TCRdb's copy holds only in-frame clones and misses some; the assay was immunoSEQ multiplex PCR. The data show 100,000 to 150,000 clones, approximately 80% seen once. This clone occurred a few times. Antigen specificity is unknown. This receptor was taken from a male donor in good health and CMV-seropositive. Material for sequencing was PBMCs. The rearrangement joins TRBV6-4 to TRBJ2-3; TRBD2 matches 16 bases. Written as DNA, the CDR3 is TGTGCCAGCAGTACCGGGACTAGCGGGGGGGCCGATACGCAGTATTTT. It translates to CASSTGTSGGADTQYF.